These T cell receptor beta chains were read from a single sample in a study of human T cells and chemical hapten exposure. TCRdb independently ran MiXCR on the RACE reads; one entry per CDR3 protein. Of 90,000 to 110,000 distinct CDR3 sequences listed, nearly 35% are singletons. The source was whole blood, collected in connection with sensitization to the hapten diphenylcyclopropenone (DPC). These receptors originate from a man aged 35-49 years with alopecia areata. Some clones in this sample may be carry-over from other donors' samples. Each CDR3 is given with its conserved first and last residue. The D gene is left open where the match is weak. Clone size is given for some rows only: seen once, a few or many times, or a class if the clone is expanded.

d_gene	abundance	v_gene	j_gene	CDR3aa	CDR3nt
-	-	TRBV7-2	TRBJ2-3	CASSRLLVEADTQYF	TGTGCCAGCAGCCGACTACTAGTTGAGGCAGATACGCAGTATTTT
-	-	TRBV6-5	TRBJ2-2	CASSYFGRGIGELFF	TGTGCCAGCAGTTACTTCGGCAGGGGAATCGGGGAGCTGTTTTTT
-	-	TRBV6-6	TRBJ1-6	CASSSFSSYNSPLHF	TGTGCCAGCAGTTCGTTCAGCTCCTATAATTCACCCCTCCACTTT
-	-	TRBV29-1	TRBJ1-3	CSVEEPTRGYGNTIYF	TGCAGCGTTGAAGAGCCCACGCGGGGCTATGGAAACACCATATATTTT
-	few	TRBV6-5	TRBJ1-1	CASSYSQNTEAFF	TGTGCCAGCAGTTACTCCCAGAACACTGAAGCTTTCTTT
-	-	TRBV12-3/TRBV12-4	TRBJ1-5	CASSRYGLEGNQPQHF	TGTGCCAGCAGCCGGTACGGGCTTGAGGGCAATCAGCCCCAGCATTTT
-	few	TRBV29-1	TRBJ2-7	CSVGEGPDEQYF	TGCAGCGTTGGTGAGGGCCCGGACGAGCAGTACTTC
-	few	TRBV4-3	TRBJ2-2	CASSQDGGLNTGELFF	TGCGCCAGCAGCCAAGATGGAGGGTTGAACACCGGGGAGCTGTTTTTT
TRBD1	-	TRBV16	TRBJ2-5	CASSQWGTVQETQYF	TGTGCCAGCAGCCAATGGGGGACAGTTCAAGAGACCCAGTACTTC
-	-	TRBV28	TRBJ2-2	CASSYDTGELFF	TGTGCCAGCAGCTACGACACCGGGGAGCTGTTTTTT
TRBD2	-	TRBV6-5	TRBJ2-2	CASSYSYSGNIRGTGELFF	TGTGCCAGCAGTTACTCTTATAGCGGGAATATCCGGGGGACCGGGGAGCTGTTTTTT
-	-	TRBV7-8	TRBJ2-2	CASSLAGGDWPLFGELFF	TGTGCCAGCAGCTTAGCGGGGGGAGACTGGCCTCTCTTCGGGGAGCTGTTTTTT
-	few	TRBV6-1	TRBJ2-3	CASSEAQRTLTDTQYF	TGTGCCAGCAGTGAAGCCCAGCGGACTCTCACAGATACGCAGTATTTT
-	few	TRBV7-2	TRBJ2-5	CASSLAPGRPGETQYF	TGTGCCAGCAGCTTAGCGCCCGGGAGACCCGGAGAGACCCAGTACTTC
-	few	TRBV6-5	TRBJ2-5	CASSYKWNQETQYF	TGTGCCAGCAGTTACAAATGGAATCAAGAGACCCAGTACTTC
TRBD1	-	TRBV12-3/TRBV12-4	TRBJ2-7	CASMAWDRGYEQYF	TGTGCCAGCATGGCGTGGGACAGAGGCTACGAGCAGTACTTC
TRBD1	-	TRBV6-2/TRBV6-3	TRBJ1-2	CASNLQGAPYGYTF	TGTGCCAGCAACCTACAGGGGGCCCCCTATGGCTACACCTTC
TRBD1	-	TRBV5-1	TRBJ2-5	CASSGTGGRETQYF	TGCGCCAGTTCCGGGACAGGGGGCCGAGAGACCCAGTACTTC
TRBD2	-	TRBV7-9	TRBJ2-3	CASSLPRSKREGPDTQYF	TGTGCCAGCAGCTTACCCCGCTCCAAGCGGGAGGGACCAGATACGCAGTATTTT
TRBD2	few	TRBV7-6	TRBJ2-5	CASSLFREAETQYF	TGTGCCAGCAGCCTCTTCCGGGAGGCAGAGACCCAGTACTTC
-	-	TRBV28	TRBJ1-2	CATELSGNYGYTF	TGTGCCACCGAACTCTCAGGGAACTATGGCTACACCTTC
-	-	TRBV12-3/TRBV12-4	TRBJ1-5	CASSFKGTEPQHF	TGTGCCAGCAGTTTTAAGGGGACTGAGCCCCAGCATTTT
-	-	TRBV6-2/TRBV6-3	TRBJ2-3	CASSYDERGTDTQYF	TGTGCCAGCAGTTACGACGAACGGGGCACAGATACGCAGTATTTT
-	few	TRBV16	TRBJ1-1	CASSQSWAVGTEAFF	TGTGCCAGCAGCCAATCTTGGGCAGTCGGCACTGAAGCTTTCTTT
-	-	TRBV20-1	TRBJ1-1	CSARGEAMNTEAFF	TGCAGTGCTCGTGGGGAAGCAATGAACACTGAAGCTTTCTTT
TRBD1	few	TRBV5-6	TRBJ1-4	CASSRDRPDEKLFF	TGTGCCAGCAGCCGGGACAGGCCAGATGAAAAACTGTTTTTT
-	-	TRBV6-5	TRBJ2-3	CASSYSSTDTQYF	TGTGCCAGCAGTTACTCTAGCACAGATACGCAGTATTTT